The next 29 T cell receptor beta chains were all read from a single sample in a study. The assay was immunoSEQ multiplex PCR, and TCRdb's table has in-frame clones only and misses some. Counted here are under 65,000 clones, 93% occurring once; the ten biggest clones make up approximately 11%. Specimen: PBMCs. The receptor source for this set is a man in his forties with rheumatoid arthritis.

This chain uses TRBV19 with TRBJ1-2; D ambiguous. With 6 bases removed from V and 4 bases from J, the gap between germline ends came to 12 bases. The CDR3 totals 13 residues. The germline V gene has CDR1 LNHDA and CDR2 SQIVND (reference sequence). Here the CDR3 DNA reads TGTGCCAGTAGACCTTTGGCCGTCTATGGCTACACCTTC. Translating it yields CASRPLAVYGYTF.

This chain connects TRBV7-9 to TRBJ2-5; 9 positions agree with TRBD1. The CDR3 is 16 residues long. Germline values: CDR1 SEHNR, CDR2 FQNEAQ (reference sequence). Trimming took 5 bases from V and 2 from J; bases not matched to a gene: 9. The CDR3 DNA sequence: TGTGCCAGCAGCGACGTCCCGGGACAGGGACAAGAGACCCAGTACTTC. Amino acids: CASSDVPGQGQETQYF.

The CDR3 protein is CASSYSGRGHTEAFF. The CDR3 coding sequence is TGTGCCAGCAGTTACTCTGGCAGGGGGCATACTGAAGCTTTCTTT. This rearrangement joins TRBV6-5 to TRBJ1-1, with 8 bases lining up with TRBD1. The CDR3 runs to 15 residues. Germline V gives CDR1 MNHEY, CDR2 SVGAGI. J gave up 5 bases and V 0 bases, and 5 bases lay outside the gene matches.

The chain carries TRBV27 and TRBJ2-6; the D is unclear. This CDR3 contains 19 residues. Germline V gene sequence: CDR1 MNHEY, CDR2 SMNVEV (reference sequence). V shed 1 base and J shed 0 bases, with 16 bases lying between them. CDR3 in amino acids: CASSLLWSPDLSGANVLTF. Here the CDR3 DNA reads TGTGCCAGCAGTTTATTATGGAGTCCCGACCTCTCTGGGGCCAACGTCCTGACTTTC. Together with reference TRBV27 and TRBJ2-6, the CDR3 gives the full variable domain: EAQVTQNPRYLITVTGKKLTVTCSQNMNHEYMSWYRQDPGLGLRQIYYSMNVEVTDKGDVPEGYKVSRKEKRNFPLILESPSPNQTSLYFCASSLLWSPDLSGANVLTFGAGSRLTVL.

This sequence joins TRBV18 and TRBJ2-1; TRBD2 matches 9 bases. The germline V gene has CDR1 KGHSH and CDR2 LQKENI. The CDR3 totals 15 residues. J lost 9 bases, V lost 5 bases, and 11 bases had no gene match. The CDR3 here is CASSGLAGGPFEQFF. As DNA, the CDR3 is TGTGCCAGCTCAGGCCTGGCGGGAGGGCCTTTTGAGCAGTTCTTC.

The chain combines TRBV5-1 with TRBJ2-1; 7 bases align to TRBD1. Trimming took 4 bases from V and 2 from J; bases not matched to a gene: 3. CDR1 and CDR2 from the germline V gene are SGHRS and YFSETQ. The CDR3 is made up of 14 amino acids. The CDR3 DNA sequence: TGCGCCAGCAGCCCCGGGACAGCCTACAATGAGCAGTTCTTC. Its protein is CASSPGTAYNEQFF.

The chain links TRBV30 to TRBJ1-2; TRBD1 is a possible D gene (5 bases). CDR3 length: 10 residues. The V end lost 8 bases, the J end lost 7 bases, and 11 bases lay between the germline ends. The germline V gene encodes CDR1 GTSNPN and CDR2 SVGIG (reference sequence). The CDR3 spells CAAWGRGYTF. The CDR3 DNA follows: TGTGCCGCCTGGGGCCGTGGCTACACCTTC.

This clone was seen only once. This chain joins TRBV10-2 and TRBJ1-1; D uncertain. This CDR3 is built from 13 residues. Germline V CDR1 and CDR2: WSHSY, SAAADI. V lost 5 bases and J lost 0, with 7 bases in between. The CDR3 loop is CASSTALNTEAFF. CDR3 sequence (DNA): TGCGCCAGCAGTACCGCCCTGAACACTGAAGCTTTCTTT.

This chain's CDR3 is CASSFLQGMGSPLHF. The CDR3 nucleotides read TGTGCCAGCAGCTTTTTACAGGGGATGGGATCACCCCTCCACTTT. This chain uses TRBV7-2 with TRBJ1-6; 7 bases fit TRBD1. The CDR3 loop spans 15 amino acids. Germline V lookup: CDR1 SGHTA, CDR2 FQGNSA. The ends lost 3 bases at V and 10 bases at J; junction bases unmatched: 9.

The chain recombines TRBV6-5 with TRBJ1-2, with 10 bases fitting TRBD1. Germline CDR1 MNHEY, CDR2 SVGAGI. CDR3 length: 15 amino acids. After removal of 6 bases from V and 4 bases from J, the junction contained 8 bases not matched to a gene. CDR3 DNA sequence: TGTGCCAGCAGGACAGGGGGCGCTGACAGCTATGGCTACACCTTC. Encoded protein: CASRTGGADSYGYTF.

The V gene is TRBV7-2, the J gene TRBJ1-1; D might be TRBD1 (6 bases). V lost 2 bases to trimming and J lost 1 base, with 11 bases between them. The germline gives CDR1 SGHTA, CDR2 FQGNSA. The CDR3 extends over 15 amino acids. CDR3 residues: CASSLTGRANTEAFF. CDR3 DNA: TGTGCCAGCAGCTTAACAGGGCGGGCGAACACTGAAGCTTTCTTT.

The genes are TRBV3-1 (or the pseudogene TRBV3-2) and TRBJ2-6; D not resolved. Germline values: CDR1 LGHDT, CDR2 YNNKEL (reference sequence). V was trimmed by 0 bases and J by 2 bases, leaving 11 bases between them. There are 17 residues in the CDR3. CDR3 coding DNA: TGTGCCAGCAGCCAAGATTACGGGTTCGCTGGGGCCAACGTCCTGACTTTC. Protein sequence: CASSQDYGFAGANVLTF.

This sequence joins TRBV13 and TRBJ1-1; no reliable D call. Between the trimmed V and J ends, which lost 1 base and 1 base, there was a span of 7 bases. The CDR3 has 14 amino acids. Germline loops: CDR1 PRHDT, CDR2 FYEKMQ (reference sequence). The CDR3 nucleotides read TGTGCCAGCAGCTTAGAGGGAGAGAACACTGAAGCTTTCTTT. Protein sequence: CASSLEGENTEAFF.

V gene TRBV10-3 combines with J gene TRBJ1-5; D ambiguous. CDR1 and CDR2 (germline): ENHRY, SYGVKD. The CDR3 is made up of 16 amino acids. V lost 0 bases to trimming and J lost 6 bases, with 15 bases between them. For the CDR3, the DNA is TGTGCCATCAGTGAGTCAAGGGTCGATTGGTTTCAGCCCCAGCATTTT. It encodes CAISESRVDWFQPQHF.

The chain uses TRBV7-3 and TRBJ2-3; weak D call: TRBD1 (7 bases). The V and J ends lost 2 bases and 3 bases respectively, with 12 bases between them. There are 15 residues in the CDR3. Germline V gene lookup returns CDR1 SGHTA and CDR2 FQGTGA. This CDR3 reads CASSLAGQLTDTQYF. The DNA for the CDR3 is TGTGCCAGCAGCTTAGCGGGACAGTTAACAGATACGCAGTATTTT.

The V call is TRBV10-2, the J call TRBJ2-7, with D uncertain. Germline loops: CDR1 WSHSY, CDR2 SAAADI. With 4 bases removed from V and 0 bases from J, the gap between germline ends came to 16 bases. The CDR3 loop spans 16 amino acids. The chain's CDR3 is CASSVADTPNSYEQYF. In DNA form, the CDR3 reads TGCGCCAGCAGTGTAGCCGACACCCCAAACTCCTACGAGCAGTACTTC.

This rearrangement joins TRBV6-5 to TRBJ1-1; 8 positions match TRBD1. The ends lost 6 bases at V and 6 bases at J; junction bases unmatched: 6. This CDR3 region has 13 residues. Germline CDR1 reads MNHEY; CDR2 reads SVGAGI. CDR3 sequence (DNA): TGTGCCAGCAGCCCAATACAGGGGGCTGAAGCTTTCTTT. Residues: CASSPIQGAEAFF.

On this clone: A junction boundary mismatches the germline segment, possibly from a read error. The rearrangement uses TRBV6-6 and TRBJ1-1, with D perhaps TRBD1 (5 bases). Germline CDR1 reads MNHNY; CDR2 reads SVGAGI (reference sequence). CDR3 length equals 11 residues. The CDR3 DNA is TGTGCCAGCAGTTATTCGGCAGGGTGGGGGTTT. Translation gives CASSYSAGWGF.

The rearrangement uses TRBV6-6 and TRBJ1-1; D uncertain. Germline V gene data show CDR1 as MNHNY and CDR2 as SVGAGI (reference sequence). The CDR3 extends over 14 amino acids. Trimming cost V 4 bases and J 3 bases, with 12 bases left between them. CDR3 amino acids: CASSLGLRDTEAFF. The CDR3 DNA is TGTGCCAGCAGTTTGGGCCTTCGGGACACTGAAGCTTTCTTT.

This clone was seen just once. The V gene is TRBV9, the J gene TRBJ2-6, with unresolved D. With 4 bases removed from V and 4 bases from J, the gap between germline ends came to 9 bases. The germline gives CDR1 SGDLS, CDR2 YYNGEE. This CDR3 is built from 14 residues. CDR3: CASSKGSGANVLTF. Here the CDR3 DNA reads TGTGCCAGCAGCAAAGGGTCCGGGGCCAACGTCCTGACTTTC. The complete variable domain, with remaining parts taken from reference TRBV9 and TRBJ2-6, reads DSGVTQTPKHLITATGQRVTLRCSPRSGDLSVYWYQQSLDQGLQFLIQYYNGEERAKGNILERFSAQQFPDLHSELNLSSLELGDSALYFCASSKGSGANVLTFGAGSRLTVL.

The V call is TRBV5-4, the J call TRBJ2-5, with 7 nucleotides matching TRBD1. V trimming: 4 bases; J trimming: 3 bases; junction bases outside the gene matches: 6. This CDR3 has 14 amino acids. Germline V CDR1 and CDR2: SGHNT, YYREEE (reference sequence). As DNA, the CDR3 is TGTGCCAGCAGCCACGGGACAGAGAAAGAGACCCAGTACTTC. This gives the protein CASSHGTEKETQYF.

V gene TRBV6-5 combines with J gene TRBJ1-5; D not certain. Germline lookup yields CDR1 MNHEY and CDR2 SVGAGI. The CDR3 has 13 residues. V was pared by 0 bases and J by 3 bases, with 3 bases between. The CDR3 coding sequence is TGTGCCAGCAGTTACTCGACCAATCAGCCCCAGCATTTT. Protein sequence: CASSYSTNQPQHF.

With respect to this clone: This CDR3 is missing its conserved last phenylalanine or tryptophan, likely due to a read error. No DNA is shown, since the ends of the CDR3 on it are uncertain; the CDR3 is the one TCRdb lists. The rearrangement joins TRBV2 to TRBJ2-7. Germline CDR1 SNHLY, CDR2 FYNNEI. The CDR3 contains 8 residues when both ends are counted. This CDR3 is CARGGGRI.

This chain connects TRBV5-4 to TRBJ2-7; 9 nucleotides align to TRBD2. From germline, CDR1 is SGHNT and CDR2 YYREEE (reference sequence). The CDR3 contains 15 residues. The V segment lost 0 bases and the J segment 2 bases; nucleotides outside the gene matches: 3. The CDR3 loop reads CASSLDLAGPYEQYF. In nucleotides, the CDR3 is TGTGCCAGCAGCTTGGATCTAGCGGGGCCCTACGAGCAGTACTTC.

This clone has a single count. V is TRBV19 and J is TRBJ2-1; tentative D call: TRBD1 (5 bases). V gave up 0 bases and J gave up 4 bases, with 13 bases separating them. CDR1 and CDR2 from the germline V gene are LNHDA and SQIVND (reference sequence). The CDR3 covers 16 residues. The DNA for the CDR3 is TGTGCCAGTAGTATAGAGGCGGCAGGGTGGTACAATGAGCAGTTCTTC. Translated: CASSIEAAGWYNEQFF.

J is TRBJ2-3 and V is TRBV5-1; no clear D gene. From germline, CDR1 is SGHRS and CDR2 YFSETQ. The CDR3 has 11 amino acids. Between the trimmed V and J ends, which lost 3 bases and 4 bases, there was a span of 3 bases. The CDR3 bases are TGCGCCAGCAGCTCCGCAGATACGCAGTATTTT. Translating it yields CASSSADTQYF. Together with reference TRBV5-1 and TRBJ2-3, the CDR3 gives the full variable domain: KAGVTQTPRYLIKTRGQQVTLSCSPISGHRSVSWYQQTPGQGLQFLFEYFSETQRNKGNFPGRFSGRQFSNSRSEMNVSTLELGDSALYLCASSSADTQYFGPGTRLTVL.

The chain couples TRBV24-1 to TRBJ1-2; TRBD1 is a possible D gene (5 bases). The germline V gene encodes CDR1 KGHDR and CDR2 SFDVKD. The CDR3 covers 12 residues. Trimming cost V 7 bases and J 2 bases, with 7 bases left between them. CDR3 bases: TGTGCCACCAGCAGGGTCAACTATGGCTACACCTTC. It codes for CATSRVNYGYTF.

The V and J genes are TRBV5-6 and TRBJ2-3; D remains ambiguous. CDR1 SGHDT and CDR2 YYEEEE come from the germline V gene. Trimming stripped 1 base from V and 4 bases from J, with 13 bases between. This CDR3 is built from 15 residues. The CDR3 here is CASSLSVTVADTQYF. The CDR3 coding sequence is TGTGCCAGCAGCTTGTCAGTGACCGTAGCAGATACGCAGTATTTT.

The chain recombines TRBV15 with TRBJ2-7, with 7 bases fitting TRBD1. Germline loops: CDR1 LNHNV, CDR2 YYDKDF (reference sequence). This CDR3 spans 15 amino acids. V lost 3 bases, J lost 4 bases, and 9 bases stayed unmatched. The CDR3 loop reads CATSRPGQKDYEQYF. The CDR3 nucleotides read TGTGCCACCAGCAGGCCGGGACAGAAGGATTACGAGCAGTACTTC. The entire variable domain, with the rest obtained from reference TRBV15 and TRBJ2-7, is as follows: DAMVIQNPRYQVTQFGKPVTLSCSQTLNHNVMYWYQQKSSQAPKLLFHYYDKDFNNEADTPDNFQSRRPNTSFCFLDIRSPGLGDTAMYLCATSRPGQKDYEQYFGPGTRLTVT.